This T cell receptor beta chain derives from a study of blood T cell repertoires in COVID-19. Study information: The United States, Italy and Spain supplied acute and convalescent COVID-19 samples. PBMCs, B-cell-depleted T cells, or T cells provided the cDNA or gDNA that made up the material.

How the authors handled the data: Amplification with reference gene primers provided the estimates of nucleated cell counts. Assay: immunoSEQ multiplex PCR; the TCRdb copy retains only in-frame clones and omits some. The V and J calls and the clone size are those of that table, but D and trimming were determined from the DNA. The sample has a few hundred thousand clones; around nine tenths are singletons. CDR1 and CDR2 from the germline V gene are LNHNV and YYDKDF (reference sequence). The CDR3 consists of 16 residues. The V gene end was trimmed by 3 bases and the J gene end by 4 bases; junction bases not matched to a gene: 5. Enrolment of Seattle patients took place during active infection, and they were followed longitudinally.

The origin of this receptor is a man aged 45-60 years with COVID-19, enrolled during active disease. The sequenced sample consisted of peripheral blood. This rearrangement joins TRBV15 to TRBJ2-5; 13 nucleotides line up with TRBD2. CDR3 DNA: TGTGCCACCAGCAGCGGGACTAGCGGGGTTGGAGAGACCCAGTACTTC. Amino acid sequence: CATSSGTSGVGETQYF.